The 9 T cell receptor beta chains listed next were all sequenced from one sample in a study of cytomegalovirus exposure and HLA in healthy donors. The PCR had 60 Vbeta and 13 Jbeta primers. Data came from immunoSEQ multiplex PCR; TCRdb stores just in-frame clones and leaves some out. This repertoire shows about 170,000 clones, over 80% found once; its top ten account for under 6%. Sequenced input: PBMCs. The source is a woman aged 50 to 60 in good health and CMV-seropositive.

The V and J genes are TRBV28 and TRBJ2-7; a weak D match, TRBD2 (6 bases). The CDR3 is made up of 14 amino acids. Germline V CDR1 and CDR2: MDHEN, SYDVKM. V lost 6 bases to trimming and J lost 4 bases, with 16 bases between them. In DNA, the CDR3 is TGTGCCAGCAGCCGGGGCCCGGAGGGATACGAGCAGTACTTC. Translating it yields CASSRGPEGYEQYF.

The chain couples TRBV7-2 to TRBJ2-7; D not certain. The CDR3 runs to 11 residues. Germline V gene data show CDR1 as SGHTA and CDR2 as FQGNSA. Between the trimmed V and J ends, which lost 4 bases and 5 bases, there was a span of 6 bases. For the CDR3, the DNA is TGTGCCAGCAGCTCGTTTAACGAGCAGTACTTC. It translates to CASSSFNEQYF.

The J gene is TRBJ2-5, the V gene TRBV30; possibly TRBD2 for D (6 bases). The CDR3 length is 13 residues. Trimming removed 2 bases from V and 5 bases from J, with 12 bases in between. Germline values: CDR1 GTSNPN, CDR2 SVGIG (reference sequence). CDR3 protein: CAWSTGAGETQYF. CDR3 DNA: TGTGCCTGGAGTACTGGAGCGGGCGAGACCCAGTACTTC.

The chain is built from TRBV4-1 and TRBJ2-5; D is uncertain. V gave up 0 bases and J gave up 5 bases, with 10 bases separating them. Looked up from germline, CDR1 is MGHRA and CDR2 is YSYEKL. This CDR3 has 14 amino acids. In DNA, the CDR3 is TGCGCCAGCAGCCAAGATCCAGCCAGGGAGACCCAGTACTTC. It yields the protein CASSQDPARETQYF.

The genes are TRBV19 and TRBJ2-1, with 12 positions matching TRBD2. V dropped 5 bases and J dropped 4; count of bases not matched to a gene: 9. The CDR3 spans 17 residues. CDR1 and CDR2 from the germline V gene are LNHDA and SQIVND (reference sequence). The DNA of the CDR3 is TGTGCCAGTAGTGTAGCGACTAGCGGGGGACAATACAATGAGCAGTTCTTC. Its protein product is CASSVATSGGQYNEQFF.

The gene calls are TRBV10-3 and TRBJ2-7; TRBD1 matches 10 bases. Germline assignment: CDR1 ENHRY and CDR2 SYGVKD. This CDR3 comprises 15 residues. V dropped 6 bases and J dropped 6; count of bases not matched to a gene: 11. The chain's CDR3 is CAIRGVGTGAGEQYF. The CDR3 region has the DNA TGTGCCATCAGGGGGGTGGGGACAGGGGCGGGCGAGCAGTACTTC.

The chain combines TRBV6-6 with TRBJ2-5; TRBD2 matches 7 bases. The germline CDR1 and CDR2 sequences are MNHNY and SVGAGI (reference sequence). Trimming cost V 8 bases and J 7 bases; bases outside gene matches: 19. The CDR3 runs to 16 residues. CDR3 residues: CASLAEGSRFVSTQYF. Written as DNA, the CDR3 is TGTGCCAGCCTAGCGGAGGGCTCCCGGTTTGTGTCGACCCAGTACTTC.

There are a few counts of this clone. CDR3 sequence reads: CASSFRGFNYGYTF. The CDR3 nucleotides are TGTGCCAGCAGTTTTCGCGGGTTTAACTATGGCTACACCTTC. This chain joins TRBV27 and TRBJ1-2; D uncertain. The V end lost 3 bases, the J end lost 1 base, and 9 bases lay between the germline ends. This CDR3 spans 14 amino acids. Germline V gives CDR1 MNHEY, CDR2 SMNVEV (reference sequence).

The chain links TRBV7-2 to TRBJ1-6, with 12 bases lining up with TRBD1. V lost 1 base, J lost 9 bases, and 4 bases stayed unmatched. The CDR3 is 16 residues long. CDR1 is SGHTA, CDR2 FQGNSA, per germline. The CDR3 sequence is CASSLDGTGGVSPLHF. DNA for the CDR3: TGTGCCAGCAGCTTAGATGGGACAGGGGGCGTTTCACCCCTCCACTTT.